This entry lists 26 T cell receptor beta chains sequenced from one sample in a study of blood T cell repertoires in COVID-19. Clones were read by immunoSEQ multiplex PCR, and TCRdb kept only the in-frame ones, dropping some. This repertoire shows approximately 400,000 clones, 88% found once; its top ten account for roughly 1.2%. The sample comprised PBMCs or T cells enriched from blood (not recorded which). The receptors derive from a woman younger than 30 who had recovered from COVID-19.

The CDR3 sequence is CASSLDQGSAGNTIYF. The CDR3 bases are TGTGCCAGCAGCTTAGATCAGGGGTCAGCTGGAAACACCATATATTTT. The rearrangement links TRBV7-6 to TRBJ1-3; possible D gene TRBD1, 6 bases. The germline V and J ends were trimmed by 1 base and 2 bases, with 12 bases remaining between them. The CDR3 length is 16 residues. The germline V gene encodes CDR1 SGHVS and CDR2 FNYEAQ.

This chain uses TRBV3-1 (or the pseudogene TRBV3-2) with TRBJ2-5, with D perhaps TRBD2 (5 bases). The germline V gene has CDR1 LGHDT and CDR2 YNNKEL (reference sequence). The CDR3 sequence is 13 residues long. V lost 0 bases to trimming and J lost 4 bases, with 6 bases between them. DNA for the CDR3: TGTGCCAGCAGCCAAGATCGGGGAGAGACCCAGTACTTC. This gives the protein CASSQDRGETQYF.

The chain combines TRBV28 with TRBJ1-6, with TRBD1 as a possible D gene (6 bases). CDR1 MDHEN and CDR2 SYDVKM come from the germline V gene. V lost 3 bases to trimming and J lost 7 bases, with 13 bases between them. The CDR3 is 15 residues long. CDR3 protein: CASSLDSLGNSPLHF. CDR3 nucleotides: TGTGCCAGCAGTTTGGACAGTTTGGGGAATTCACCCCTCCACTTT. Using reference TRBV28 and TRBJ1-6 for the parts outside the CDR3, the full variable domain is DVKVTQSSRYLVKRTGEKVFLECVQDMDHENMFWYRQDPGLGLRLIYFSYDVKMKEKGDIPEGYSVSREKKERFSLILESASTNQTSMYLCASSLDSLGNSPLHFGNGTRLTVT.

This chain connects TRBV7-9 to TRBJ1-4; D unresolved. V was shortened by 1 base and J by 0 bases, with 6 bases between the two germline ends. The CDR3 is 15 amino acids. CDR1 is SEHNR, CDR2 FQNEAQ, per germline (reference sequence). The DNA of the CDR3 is TGTGCCAGCAGCTTAGTCGGGTCAACTAATGAAAAACTGTTTTTT. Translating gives CASSLVGSTNEKLFF. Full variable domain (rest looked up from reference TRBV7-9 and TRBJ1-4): DTGVSQNPRHKITKRGQNVTFRCDPISEHNRLYWYRQTLGQGPEFLTYFQNEAQLEKSRLLSDRFSAERPKGSFSTLEIQRTEQGDSAMYLCASSLVGSTNEKLFFGSGTQLSVL.

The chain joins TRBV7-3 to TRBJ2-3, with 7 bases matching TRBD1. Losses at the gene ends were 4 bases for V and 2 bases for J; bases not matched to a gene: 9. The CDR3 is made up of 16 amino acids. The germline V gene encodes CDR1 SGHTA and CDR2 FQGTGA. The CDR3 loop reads CASSSSTGTDTDTQYF. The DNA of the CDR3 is TGTGCCAGCAGCTCCTCGACCGGGACAGACACAGATACGCAGTATTTT.

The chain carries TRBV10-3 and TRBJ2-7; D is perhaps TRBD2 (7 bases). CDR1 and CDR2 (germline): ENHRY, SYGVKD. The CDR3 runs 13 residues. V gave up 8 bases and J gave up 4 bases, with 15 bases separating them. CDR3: CAIGGAAEYEQYF. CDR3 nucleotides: TGTGCCATCGGGGGGGCGGCTGAATACGAGCAGTACTTC.

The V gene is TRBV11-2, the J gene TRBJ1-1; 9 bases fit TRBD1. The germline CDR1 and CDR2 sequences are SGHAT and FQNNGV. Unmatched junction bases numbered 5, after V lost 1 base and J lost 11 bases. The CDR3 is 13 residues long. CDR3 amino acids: CASSLGDREGAFF. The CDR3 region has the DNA TGTGCCAGCAGCTTAGGGGACAGGGAGGGGGCTTTCTTT. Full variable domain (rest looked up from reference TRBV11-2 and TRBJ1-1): EAGVAQSPRYKIIEKRQSVAFWCNPISGHATLYWYQQILGQGPKLLIQFQNNGVVDDSQLPKDRFSAERLKGVDSTLKIQPAKLEDSAVYLCASSLGDREGAFFGQGTRLTVV.

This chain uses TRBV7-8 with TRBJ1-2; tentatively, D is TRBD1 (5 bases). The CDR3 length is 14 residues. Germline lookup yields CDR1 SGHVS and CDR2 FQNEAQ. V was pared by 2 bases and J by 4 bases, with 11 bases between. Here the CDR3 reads CASSLPGPSYGYTF. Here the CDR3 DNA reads TGTGCCAGCAGCTTACCAGGGCCGAGCTATGGCTACACCTTC.

The DNA for the CDR3 is TGTGCCAGCAGCTTGGAGTCAGGGGGGAACACTGAAGCTTTCTTT. It yields the protein CASSLESGGNTEAFF. V and J are TRBV5-4 and TRBJ1-1, with 7 bases lining up with TRBD1. Trimming took 0 bases from V and 1 from J; bases not matched to a gene: 3. CDR3 length: 15 amino acids. Germline CDR1 SGHNT, CDR2 YYREEE (reference sequence).

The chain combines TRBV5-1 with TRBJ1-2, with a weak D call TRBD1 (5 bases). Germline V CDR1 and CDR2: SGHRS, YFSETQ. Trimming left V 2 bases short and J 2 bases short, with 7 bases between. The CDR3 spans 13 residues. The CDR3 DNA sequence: TGCGCCAGCAGCTTCAGGGTCAACTATGGCTACACCTTC. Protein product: CASSFRVNYGYTF.

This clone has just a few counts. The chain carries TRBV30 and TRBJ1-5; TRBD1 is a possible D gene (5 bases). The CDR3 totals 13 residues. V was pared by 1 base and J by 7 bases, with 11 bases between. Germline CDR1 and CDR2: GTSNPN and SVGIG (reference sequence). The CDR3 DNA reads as TGTGCCTGGAGTGAGGAGGGGTCACAGCCCCAGCATTTT. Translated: CAWSEEGSQPQHF.

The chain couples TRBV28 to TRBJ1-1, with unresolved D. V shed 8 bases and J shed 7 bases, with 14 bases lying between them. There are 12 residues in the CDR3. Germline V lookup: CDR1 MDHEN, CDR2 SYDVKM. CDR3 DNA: TGTGCCAGCGGCGGGGATGAATTTGAAGCTTTCTTT. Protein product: CASGGDEFEAFF.

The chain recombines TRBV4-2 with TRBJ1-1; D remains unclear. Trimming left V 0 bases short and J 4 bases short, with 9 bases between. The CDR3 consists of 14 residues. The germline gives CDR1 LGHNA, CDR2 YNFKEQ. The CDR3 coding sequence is TGTGCCAGCAGCCAAGAGGCAAGGAGCACTGAAGCTTTCTTT. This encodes CASSQEARSTEAFF.

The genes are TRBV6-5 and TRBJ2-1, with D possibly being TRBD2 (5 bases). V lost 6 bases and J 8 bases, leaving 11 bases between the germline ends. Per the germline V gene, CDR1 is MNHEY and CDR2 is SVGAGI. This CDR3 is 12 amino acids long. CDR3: CASSRTGDEQFF. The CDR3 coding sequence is TGTGCCAGCAGCCGGACCGGGGATGAGCAGTTCTTC.

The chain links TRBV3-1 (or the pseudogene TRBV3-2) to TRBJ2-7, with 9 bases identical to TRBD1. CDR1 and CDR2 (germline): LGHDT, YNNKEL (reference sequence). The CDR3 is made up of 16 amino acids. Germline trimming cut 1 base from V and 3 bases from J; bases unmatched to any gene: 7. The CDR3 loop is CASSQAGTGTYYEQYF. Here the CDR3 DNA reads TGTGCCAGCAGCCAAGCAGGGACAGGGACGTACTACGAGCAGTACTTC.

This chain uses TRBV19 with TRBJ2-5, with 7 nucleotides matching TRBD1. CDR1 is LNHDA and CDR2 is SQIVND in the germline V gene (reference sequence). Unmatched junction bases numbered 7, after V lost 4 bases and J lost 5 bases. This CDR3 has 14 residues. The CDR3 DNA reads TGTGCCAGTAGTACCCACAGGGGCGCGGAGACCCAGTACTTC. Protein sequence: CASSTHRGAETQYF.

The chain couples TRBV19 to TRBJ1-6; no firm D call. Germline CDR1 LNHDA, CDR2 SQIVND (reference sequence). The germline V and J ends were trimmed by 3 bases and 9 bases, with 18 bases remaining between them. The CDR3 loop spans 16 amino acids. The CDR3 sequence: CASSISARGRFSPLHF. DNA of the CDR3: TGTGCCAGTAGTATCTCCGCTCGTGGTCGGTTTTCACCCCTCCACTTT.

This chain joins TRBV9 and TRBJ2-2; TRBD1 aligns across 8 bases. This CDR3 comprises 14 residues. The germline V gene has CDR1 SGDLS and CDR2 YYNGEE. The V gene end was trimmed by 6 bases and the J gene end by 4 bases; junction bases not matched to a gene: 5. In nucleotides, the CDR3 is TGTGCCAGCACCCAGGGGGCGAGCACCGGGGAGCTGTTTTTT. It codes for CASTQGASTGELFF.

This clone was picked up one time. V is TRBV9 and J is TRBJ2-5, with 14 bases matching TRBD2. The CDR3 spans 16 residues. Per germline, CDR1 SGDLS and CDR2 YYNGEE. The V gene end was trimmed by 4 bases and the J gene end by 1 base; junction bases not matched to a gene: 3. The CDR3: CASSIGTSGGQETQYF. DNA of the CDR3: TGTGCCAGCAGCATAGGGACTAGCGGGGGCCAAGAGACCCAGTACTTC.

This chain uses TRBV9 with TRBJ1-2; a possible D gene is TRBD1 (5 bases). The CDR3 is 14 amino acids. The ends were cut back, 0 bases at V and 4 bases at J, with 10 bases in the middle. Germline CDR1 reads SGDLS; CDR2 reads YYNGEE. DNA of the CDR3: TGTGCCAGCAGCGTAGCTCCAGGGTTCTATGGCTACACCTTC. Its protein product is CASSVAPGFYGYTF.

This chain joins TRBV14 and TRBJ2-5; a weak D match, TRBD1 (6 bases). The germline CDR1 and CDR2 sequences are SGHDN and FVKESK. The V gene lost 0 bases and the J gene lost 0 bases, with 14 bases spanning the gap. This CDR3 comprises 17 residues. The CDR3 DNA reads TGTGCCAGCAGCCAAGACAGGGACACGGTGCACCAAGAGACCCAGTACTTC. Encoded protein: CASSQDRDTVHQETQYF.

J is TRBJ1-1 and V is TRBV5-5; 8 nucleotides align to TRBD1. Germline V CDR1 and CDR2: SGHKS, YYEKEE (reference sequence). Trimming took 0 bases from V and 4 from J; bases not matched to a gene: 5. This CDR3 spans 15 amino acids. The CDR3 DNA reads TGTGCCAGCAGCTTGGGGCAGGGGGCAAGCACTGAAGCTTTCTTT. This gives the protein CASSLGQGASTEAFF.

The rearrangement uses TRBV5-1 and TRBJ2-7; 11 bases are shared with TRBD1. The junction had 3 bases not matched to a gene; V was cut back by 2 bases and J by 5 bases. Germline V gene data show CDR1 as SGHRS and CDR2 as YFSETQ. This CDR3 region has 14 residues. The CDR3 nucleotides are TGCGCCAGCAGCTTCGGACAGGGGGCGAACGAGCAGTACTTC. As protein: CASSFGQGANEQYF.

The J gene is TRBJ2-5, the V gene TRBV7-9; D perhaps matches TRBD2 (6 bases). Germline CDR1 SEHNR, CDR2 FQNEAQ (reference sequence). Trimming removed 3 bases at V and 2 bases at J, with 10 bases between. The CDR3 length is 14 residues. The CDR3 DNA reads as TGTGCCAGCAGCTTTGAGGGACTTCAAGAGACCCAGTACTTC. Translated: CASSFEGLQETQYF.

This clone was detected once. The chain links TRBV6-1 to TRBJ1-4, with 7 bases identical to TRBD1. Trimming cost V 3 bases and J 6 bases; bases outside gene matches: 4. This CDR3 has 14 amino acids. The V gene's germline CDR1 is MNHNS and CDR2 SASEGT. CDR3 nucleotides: TGTGCCAGCAGTGAGAGAGGGGGCTATGAAAAACTGTTTTTT. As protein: CASSERGGYEKLFF.

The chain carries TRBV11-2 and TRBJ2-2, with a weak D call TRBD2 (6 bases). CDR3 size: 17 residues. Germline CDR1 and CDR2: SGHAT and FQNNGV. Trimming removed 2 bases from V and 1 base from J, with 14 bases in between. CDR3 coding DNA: TGTGCCAGCAGCTTAATAGTTTACGGGGGGAACACCGGGGAGCTGTTTTTT. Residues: CASSLIVYGGNTGELFF.